The present T cell receptor beta chain was sequenced within a study of T-cell memory formation after mild COVID-19. About the study: Most TCR clusters belonged to a single donor. Study-level points and caveats: Largely, contracting CD4+ clones fell within CM and EM, and contracting CD8+ clones within EMRA.

V lost 2 bases and J 4 bases, leaving 9 bases between the germline ends. CDR3 length: 15 amino acids. It was 5'RACE with constant-segment primers that produced the TCR alpha and TCR beta cDNA libraries, which carried sample barcodes and UMIs. TCRdb processed the 5' RACE reads anew with MiXCR; each CDR3 protein has one entry. This table holds approximately 350,000 distinct CDR3 sequences, about an eighth found once. This clonotype was counted many times. The antigen is undetermined. The rearrangement joins TRBV12-3 or TRBV12-4 to TRBJ2-6; D unresolved. This TCR derives from a man between 18 and 35 years old who had mild COVID-19 (a few samples of this study predate the infection). Cell type and time point are not known. The sequencing input was PBMCs or a T cell subset sorted from them (not recorded which). The CDR3 sequence: CASSLFNPGANVLTF. The CDR3 bases are TGTGCCAGCAGTTTATTCAACCCCGGGGCCAACGTCCTGACTTTC.